The entry that follows covers one T cell receptor (beta chain) sequence. No antigen is known for it. This sample was included in a study of somatic mutations in cytotoxic T cells in rheumatoid arthritis. Study at large: Flow cytometry sorted some V beta antibody-stained T-cell populations to nearly 100% purity, V beta1+ cells among them being sequenced for TCRB.

V lost 7 bases to trimming and J lost 3 bases, with 15 bases between them. In germline, CDR1 is WNHNN, CDR2 SYGVQD (reference sequence). This CDR3 has 15 amino acids. Positive selection with magnetic beads achieved the isolation of CD4+ and CD8+ cells, followed by a flow cytometry check of purity. Profiling relied on immunoSEQ multiplex PCR, and the TCRdb table lists in-frame clones only, not all of them. The sample contains 15,000 to 20,000 clones, roughly 80% of which appear only once. Overall study results and limits: Statistically, CD8+ T-cell clonality was not significantly distinct between individuals with rheumatoid arthritis and age-matched healthy controls.

The V and J genes are TRBV10-1 and TRBJ2-2; no reliable D call. This sequence originates from an adult with rheumatoid arthritis. The source material was CD8+ T cells sorted from blood. This CDR3 reads CASTEGDPDTGELFF. The CDR3, as DNA: TGCGCCAGCACGGAAGGCGACCCGGACACCGGGGAGCTGTTTTTT.